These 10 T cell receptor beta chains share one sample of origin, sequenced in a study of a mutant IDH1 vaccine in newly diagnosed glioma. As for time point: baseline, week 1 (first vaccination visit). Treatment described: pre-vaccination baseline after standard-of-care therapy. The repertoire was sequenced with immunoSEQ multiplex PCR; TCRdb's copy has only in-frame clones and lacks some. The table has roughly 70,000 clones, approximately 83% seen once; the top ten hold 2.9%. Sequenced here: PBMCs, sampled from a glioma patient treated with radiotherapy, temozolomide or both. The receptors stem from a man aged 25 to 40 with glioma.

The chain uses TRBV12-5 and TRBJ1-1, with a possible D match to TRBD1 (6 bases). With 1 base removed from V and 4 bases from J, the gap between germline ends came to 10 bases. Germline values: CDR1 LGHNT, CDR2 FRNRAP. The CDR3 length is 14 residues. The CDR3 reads CASGLGGLSTEAFF. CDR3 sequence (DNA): TGTGCTAGTGGTTTGGGGGGGCTGAGCACTGAAGCTTTCTTT.

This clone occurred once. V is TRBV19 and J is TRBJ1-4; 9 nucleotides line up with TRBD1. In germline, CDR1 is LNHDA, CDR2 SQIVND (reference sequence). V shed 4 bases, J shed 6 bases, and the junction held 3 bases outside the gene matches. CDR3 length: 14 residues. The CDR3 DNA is TGTGCCAGTAGTAACAGGGGGCGCGATGAAAAACTGTTTTTT. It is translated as CASSNRGRDEKLFF.

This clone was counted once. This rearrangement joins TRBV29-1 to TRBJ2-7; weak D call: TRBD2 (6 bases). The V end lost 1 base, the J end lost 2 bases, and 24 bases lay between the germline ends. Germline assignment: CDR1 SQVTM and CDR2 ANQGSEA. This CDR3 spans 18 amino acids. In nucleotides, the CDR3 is TGCAGCGTTGAAGTGGGGGGTCTTCGTCAGGGTAGCGCCTACGAGCAGTACTTC. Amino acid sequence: CSVEVGGLRQGSAYEQYF.

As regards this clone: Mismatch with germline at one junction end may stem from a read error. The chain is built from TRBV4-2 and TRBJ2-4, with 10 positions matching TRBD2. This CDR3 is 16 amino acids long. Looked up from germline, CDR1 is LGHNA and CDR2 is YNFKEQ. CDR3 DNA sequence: TGTGCCAGCAGCCAAGATTGGCTAGCGGGGGATAACATTCGGTACTTC. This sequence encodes CASSQDWLAGDNIRYF.

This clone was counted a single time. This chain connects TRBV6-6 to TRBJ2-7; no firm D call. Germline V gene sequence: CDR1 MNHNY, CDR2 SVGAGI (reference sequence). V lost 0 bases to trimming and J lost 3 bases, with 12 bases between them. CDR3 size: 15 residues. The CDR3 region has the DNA TGTGCCAGCAGTTACTCTGGCTTAAGTGGCTACGAGCAGTACTTC. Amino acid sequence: CASSYSGLSGYEQYF.

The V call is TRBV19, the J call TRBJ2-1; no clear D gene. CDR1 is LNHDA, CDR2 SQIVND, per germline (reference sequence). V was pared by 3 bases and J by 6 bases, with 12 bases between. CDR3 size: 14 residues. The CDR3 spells CASSIWLETNEQFF. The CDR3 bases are TGTGCCAGTAGTATTTGGCTAGAGACCAATGAGCAGTTCTTC.

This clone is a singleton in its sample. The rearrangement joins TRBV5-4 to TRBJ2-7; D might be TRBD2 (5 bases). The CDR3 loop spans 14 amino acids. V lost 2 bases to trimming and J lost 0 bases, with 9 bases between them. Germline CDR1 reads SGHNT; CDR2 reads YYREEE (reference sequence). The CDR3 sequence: CASSFSESSYEQYF. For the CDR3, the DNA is TGTGCCAGCAGCTTTAGCGAGAGCTCCTACGAGCAGTACTTC.

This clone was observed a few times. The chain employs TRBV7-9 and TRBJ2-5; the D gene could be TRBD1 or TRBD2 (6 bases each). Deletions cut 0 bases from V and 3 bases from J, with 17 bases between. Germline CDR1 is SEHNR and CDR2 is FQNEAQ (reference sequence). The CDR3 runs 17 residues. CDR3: CASSLASGRGEEETQYF. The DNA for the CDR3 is TGTGCCAGCAGCTTAGCTAGCGGCAGGGGAGAAGAAGAGACCCAGTACTTC.

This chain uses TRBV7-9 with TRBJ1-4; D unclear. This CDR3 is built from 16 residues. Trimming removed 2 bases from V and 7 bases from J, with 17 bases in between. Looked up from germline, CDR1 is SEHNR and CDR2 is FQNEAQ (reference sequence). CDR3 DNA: TGTGCCAGCAGCTTATTGGGCTTGGTTACTGGTGAAAAACTGTTTTTT. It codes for CASSLLGLVTGEKLFF.

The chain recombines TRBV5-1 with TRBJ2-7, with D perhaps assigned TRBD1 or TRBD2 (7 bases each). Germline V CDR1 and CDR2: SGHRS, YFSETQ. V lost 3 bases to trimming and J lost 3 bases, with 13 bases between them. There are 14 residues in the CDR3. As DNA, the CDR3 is TGCGCCAGCAGCTACCAGGGGGGGATCTACGAGCAGTACTTC. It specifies CASSYQGGIYEQYF.